These 22 T cell receptor beta chains originate from one sample sequenced in a study of T-cell memory formation after mild COVID-19. TCRdb re-called the 5' RACE reads with MiXCR, one entry per CDR3 protein. Of more than 250,000 distinct CDR3 sequences in the sample, roughly a sixth were seen once. Sequenced input: PBMCs or a T cell subset sorted from them (not recorded which). The receptor source for this set is a man aged 18-30 years who had mild COVID-19 (a few samples of this study predate the infection). Cell type and time point are not known.

This clonotype was picked up many times. The chain couples TRBV5-6 to TRBJ2-1; TRBD1 matches 11 bases. The CDR3 runs 17 residues. Losses at the gene ends were 1 base for V and 3 bases for J; bases not matched to a gene: 6. The germline gives CDR1 SGHDT, CDR2 YYEEEE. The CDR3 nucleotides are TGTGCCAGCAGCTTGAGGACAGGGGGCAAGGTCTACAATGAGCAGTTCTTC. Its protein is CASSLRTGGKVYNEQFF.

The J gene is TRBJ2-5, the V gene TRBV18, with D maybe TRBD2 (6 bases). The CDR3 is 14 residues long. V was pared by 3 bases and J by 3 bases, with 11 bases between. Germline V gene data show CDR1 as KGHSH and CDR2 as LQKENI. The CDR3 loop reads CASSPRGIEETQYF. DNA of the CDR3: TGTGCCAGCTCACCCCGGGGGATCGAAGAGACCCAGTACTTC.

The chain employs TRBV2 and TRBJ2-1; 8 positions match TRBD1. The CDR3 has 13 amino acids. The V gene's germline CDR1 is SNHLY and CDR2 FYNNEI. V lost 6 bases to trimming and J lost 6 bases; unmatched junction nucleotides: 4. The CDR3 protein is CASRETGVNEQFF. The CDR3 DNA follows: TGTGCCAGCAGGGAGACAGGGGTCAATGAGCAGTTCTTC.

This clonotype was seen only a few times. CDR3 DNA: TGTGCCAGCAGTTCCTGGGGGGGTACAGAGACCCAGTACTTC. It codes for CASSSWGGTETQYF. The V gene is TRBV6-6, the J gene TRBJ2-5; TRBD2 agrees at 7 bases. The germline V gene has CDR1 MNHNY and CDR2 SVGAGI (reference sequence). J gave up 4 bases and V 4 bases, and 6 bases lay outside the gene matches. This CDR3 is 14 amino acids long.

This clonotype was counted many times. J is TRBJ2-1 and V is TRBV29-1; D may correspond to TRBD1 or TRBD2 (5 bases each). The V end was cut by 7 bases, the J end by 6 bases, with 25 bases between. The CDR3 totals 16 residues. Germline V gene data show CDR1 as SQVTM and CDR2 as ANQGSEA. This chain's CDR3 is CSGFLGESIRLNEQFF. The CDR3 bases are TGCAGCGGGTTTTTGGGGGAATCTATACGTCTCAATGAGCAGTTCTTC.

This chain uses TRBV7-9 with TRBJ2-1; D assignment may be TRBD1 or TRBD2 (6 bases each). CDR3 length: 13 amino acids. V was shortened by 0 bases and J by 9 bases, with 9 bases between the two germline ends. Looked up from germline, CDR1 is SEHNR and CDR2 is FQNEAQ (reference sequence). The CDR3 sequence: CASSLAEGVEQFF. CDR3 sequence (DNA): TGTGCCAGCAGCTTAGCGGAGGGGGTTGAGCAGTTCTTC.

This clonotype occurred a few times. J is TRBJ2-3 and V is TRBV7-9; TRBD1 agrees at 10 bases. Looked up from germline, CDR1 is SEHNR and CDR2 is FQNEAQ (reference sequence). CDR3 size: 19 residues. Losses at the gene ends were 7 bases for V and 2 bases for J; bases not matched to a gene: 18. In DNA, the CDR3 is TGTGCCAGCACCCACCTTGAGACAGGGGGCGAGTGGGTCACAGATACGCAGTATTTT. Residues: CASTHLETGGEWVTDTQYF.

V is TRBV6-5 and J is TRBJ2-3; D is perhaps TRBD1 or TRBD2 (5 bases each). Trimming stripped 6 bases from V and 2 bases from J, with 15 bases between. Germline CDR1 MNHEY, CDR2 SVGAGI. The CDR3 runs to 15 residues. This chain's CDR3 is CASRRTGGFTDTQYF. CDR3 DNA sequence: TGTGCCAGCAGACGGACTGGGGGTTTCACAGATACGCAGTATTTT.

This clonotype was seen only a few times. The rearrangement links TRBV11-2 to TRBJ2-1, with D possibly being TRBD2 (5 bases). Germline CDR1 reads SGHAT; CDR2 reads FQNNGV. CDR3 length: 16 amino acids. Trimming pared 2 bases from V and 0 bases from J, leaving 11 bases between. The CDR3, as DNA: TGTGCCAGCAGCTTAAGTGGAGGAAACTCCTACAATGAGCAGTTCTTC. As protein: CASSLSGGNSYNEQFF.

The CDR3 nucleotides read TGCGCCAGCAGCTTGGGCGGGGGGTTCTCCTACGAGCAGTACGTC. Its protein is CASSLGGGFSYEQYV. This chain joins TRBV5-1 and TRBJ2-7; the match to TRBD2 covers 8 bases. The V gene's germline CDR1 is SGHRS and CDR2 YFSETQ. Trimming cost V 0 bases and J 0 bases; bases outside gene matches: 2. The CDR3 is made up of 15 amino acids.

This clonotype was seen more than once but under ten times. The chain recombines TRBV4-3 with TRBJ2-3; 7 bases line up with TRBD1. From germline, CDR1 is LGHNA and CDR2 YSLEER. V shed 1 base, J shed 4 bases, and the junction held 8 bases outside the gene matches. The CDR3 length is 16 residues. This CDR3 reads CASSQVAVGGADTQYF. In DNA form, the CDR3 reads TGCGCCAGCAGCCAAGTGGCAGTAGGGGGCGCAGATACGCAGTATTTT.

The chain joins TRBV5-1 to TRBJ2-7; tentatively, D is TRBD2 (5 bases). Germline V gene sequence: CDR1 SGHRS, CDR2 YFSETQ. V lost 4 bases and J 6 bases, leaving 17 bases between the germline ends. The CDR3 consists of 14 residues. The CDR3 DNA reads TGCGCCAGCAGCGGGATAGGGAGTGGTGGCGAGCAGTACTTC. Protein product: CASSGIGSGGEQYF.

This CDR3 is CASRGRDTQYF. The CDR3 nucleotides are TGTGCCAGCAGGGGGAGGGATACGCAGTATTTT. The chain joins TRBV28 to TRBJ2-3; the D gene is possibly TRBD2 (6 bases). The ends were cut back, 6 bases at V and 6 bases at J, with 7 bases in the middle. The CDR3 is 11 residues long. Germline CDR1 MDHEN, CDR2 SYDVKM.

The J gene is TRBJ2-7, the V gene TRBV7-2; D tentatively fits TRBD1 or TRBD2 (5 bases each). Germline V CDR1 and CDR2: SGHTA, FQGNSA. CDR3 length equals 15 residues. With 2 bases removed from V and 0 bases from J, the gap between germline ends came to 11 bases. In DNA form, the CDR3 reads TGTGCCAGCAGCTTAAACCCAGGGAGCTCCTACGAGCAGTACGTC. Its translation: CASSLNPGSSYEQYV.

This clonotype turned up a few times. V usage is TRBV19 and J usage is TRBJ1-2; no definite D call. The CDR3 covers 14 residues. From germline, CDR1 is LNHDA and CDR2 SQIVND (reference sequence). The V end was cut by 2 bases, the J end by 4 bases, with 11 bases between. The CDR3 loop is CASSITMKVYGYTF. CDR3 coding DNA: TGTGCCAGTAGTATAACTATGAAAGTCTATGGCTACACCTTC.

This clonotype was recorded a few times. The gene calls are TRBV5-1 and TRBJ2-5; TRBD1 agrees at 8 bases. Germline values: CDR1 SGHRS, CDR2 YFSETQ. The V and J ends lost 4 bases and 3 bases, in that order; junction bases with no gene match: 8. CDR3 length: 15 residues. For the CDR3, the DNA is TGCGCCAGCAGCGAGACCGGGACAGGAGAAGAGACCCAGTACTTC. It is translated as CASSETGTGEETQYF.

This clonotype was seen at least ten times. V and J are TRBV7-2 and TRBJ2-7, with D possibly being TRBD2 (6 bases). Germline lookup yields CDR1 SGHTA and CDR2 FQGNSA. This CDR3 comprises 15 residues. Trimming cost V 2 bases and J 0 bases, with 11 bases left between them. The DNA of the CDR3 is TGTGCCAGCAGCTTATTTGGCGGGGCCTCCTACGAGCAGTACGTC. Protein: CASSLFGGASYEQYV.

This rearrangement joins TRBV6-1 to TRBJ2-1; D uncertain. The germline V gene has CDR1 MNHNS and CDR2 SASEGT. V lost 3 bases and J lost 7, with 10 bases in between. The CDR3 extends over 13 amino acids. CDR3 DNA sequence: TGTGCCAGCAGTGATTTGGGTGTAAATGAGCAGTTCTTC. Translating it yields CASSDLGVNEQFF.

This clonotype was recorded at least ten times. The rearrangement joins TRBV29-1 to TRBJ1-1; 8 bases line up with TRBD1. V was clipped by 8 bases and J by 6 bases; unmatched bases: 11. CDR1 is SQVTM and CDR2 is ANQGSEA in the germline V gene. The CDR3 is 13 residues long. CDR3 sequence reads: CSTWGQGASEAFF. CDR3 nucleotide sequence: TGCAGCACCTGGGGGCAGGGGGCATCTGAAGCTTTCTTT.

The table lists this clonotype with a few counts. The rearrangement joins TRBV18 to TRBJ1-1; D remains unclear. The V end was cut by 3 bases, the J end by 0 bases, with 11 bases between. CDR1 and CDR2 (germline): KGHSH, LQKENI. The CDR3 totals 15 residues. The CDR3 loop is CASSPGRHMNTEAFF. CDR3 in DNA: TGTGCCAGCTCACCGGGCAGACACATGAACACTGAAGCTTTCTTT.

J is TRBJ2-1 and V is TRBV13; no reliable D call. The CDR3 runs 12 residues. Trimming took off 5 bases at V and 7 bases at J, with 9 bases between the two ends. Germline CDR1 reads PRHDT; CDR2 reads FYEKMQ (reference sequence). The CDR3 region has the DNA TGTGCCAGCAGCAGGGTCAAGAATGAGCAGTTCTTC. It is translated as CASSRVKNEQFF.

This clonotype was observed at least ten times. V and J are TRBV7-9 and TRBJ1-1; perhaps TRBD1 as D (5 bases). V lost 3 bases, J lost 8 bases, and 13 bases lay in between. From germline, CDR1 is SEHNR and CDR2 FQNEAQ (reference sequence). The CDR3 has 13 residues. In nucleotides, the CDR3 is TGTGCCAGCAGCTTTCAGGGTTATCCCGAAGCTTTCTTT. This codes for CASSFQGYPEAFF.